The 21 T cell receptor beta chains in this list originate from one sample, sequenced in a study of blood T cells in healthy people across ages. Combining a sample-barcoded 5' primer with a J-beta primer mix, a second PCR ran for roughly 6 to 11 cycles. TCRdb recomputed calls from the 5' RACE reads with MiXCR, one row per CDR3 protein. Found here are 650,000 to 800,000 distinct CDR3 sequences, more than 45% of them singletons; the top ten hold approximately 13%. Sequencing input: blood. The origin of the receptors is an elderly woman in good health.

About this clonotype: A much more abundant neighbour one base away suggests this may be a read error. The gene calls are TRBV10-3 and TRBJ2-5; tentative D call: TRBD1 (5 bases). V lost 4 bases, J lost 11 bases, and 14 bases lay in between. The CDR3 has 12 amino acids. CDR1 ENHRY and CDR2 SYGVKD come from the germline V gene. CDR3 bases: TGTGCCATCAGTGGACAGACCAATGAGCAGTACTTC. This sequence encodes CAISGQTNEQYF.

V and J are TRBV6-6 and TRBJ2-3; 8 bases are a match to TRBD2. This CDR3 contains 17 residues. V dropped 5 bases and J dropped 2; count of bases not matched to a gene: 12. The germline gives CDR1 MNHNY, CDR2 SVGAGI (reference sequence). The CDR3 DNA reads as TGTGCCAGCAGTCCGAGGGCGAGCGGGGGAATCACAGATACGCAGTATTTT. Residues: CASSPRASGGITDTQYF.

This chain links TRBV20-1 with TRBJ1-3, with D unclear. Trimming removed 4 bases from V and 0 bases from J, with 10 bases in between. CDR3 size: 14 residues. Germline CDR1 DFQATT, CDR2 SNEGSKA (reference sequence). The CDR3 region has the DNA TGCAGTGCTACCAAGGAGGTCTCTGGAAACACCATATATTTT. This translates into CSATKEVSGNTIYF.

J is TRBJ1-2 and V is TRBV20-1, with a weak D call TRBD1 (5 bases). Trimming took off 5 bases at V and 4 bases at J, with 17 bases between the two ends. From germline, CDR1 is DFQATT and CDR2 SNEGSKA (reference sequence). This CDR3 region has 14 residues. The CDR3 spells CSAHLPGGVYGYTF. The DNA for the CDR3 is TGCAGTGCTCACTTGCCTGGGGGGGTCTATGGCTACACCTTC.

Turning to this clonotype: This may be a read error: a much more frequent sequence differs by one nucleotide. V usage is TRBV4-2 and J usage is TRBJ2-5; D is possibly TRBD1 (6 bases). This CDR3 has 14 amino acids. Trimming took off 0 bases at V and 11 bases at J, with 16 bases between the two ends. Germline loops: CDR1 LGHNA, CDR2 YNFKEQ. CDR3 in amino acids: CASSQDPIGGEQYF. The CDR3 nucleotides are TGTGCCAGCAGCCAAGATCCGATAGGGGGTGAGCAGTACTTC.

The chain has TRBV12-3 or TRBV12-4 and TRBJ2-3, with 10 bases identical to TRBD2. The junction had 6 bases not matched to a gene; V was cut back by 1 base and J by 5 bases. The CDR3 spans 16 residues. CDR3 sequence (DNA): TGTGCCAGCAGTTTAGGGCTAGCGGGGGTGGAAGATACGCAGTATTTT. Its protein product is CASSLGLAGVEDTQYF.

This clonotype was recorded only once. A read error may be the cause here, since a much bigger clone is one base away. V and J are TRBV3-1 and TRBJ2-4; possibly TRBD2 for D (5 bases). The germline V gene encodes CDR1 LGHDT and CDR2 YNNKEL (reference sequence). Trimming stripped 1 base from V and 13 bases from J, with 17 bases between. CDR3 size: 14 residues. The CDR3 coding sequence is TGTGCCAGCAGCCAAGTGGAGCGGTCGAATGAGCAGTACTTC. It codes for CASSQVERSNEQYF.

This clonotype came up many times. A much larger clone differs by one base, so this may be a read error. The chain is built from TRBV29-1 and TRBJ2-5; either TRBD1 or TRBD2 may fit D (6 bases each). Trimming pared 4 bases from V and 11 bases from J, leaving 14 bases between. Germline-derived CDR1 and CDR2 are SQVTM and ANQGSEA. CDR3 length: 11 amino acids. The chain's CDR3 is CSVVRGVEQYF. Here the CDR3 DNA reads TGCAGCGTTGTTAGGGGGGTTGAGCAGTACTTC.

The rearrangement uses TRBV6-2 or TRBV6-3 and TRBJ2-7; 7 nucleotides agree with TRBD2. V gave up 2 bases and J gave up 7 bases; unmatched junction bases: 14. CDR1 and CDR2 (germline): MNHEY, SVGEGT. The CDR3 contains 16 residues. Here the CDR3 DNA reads TGTGCCAGCAGTTACGGGCGGGCTAGCGGTTACAATGAGCAGTACTTC. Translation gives CASSYGRASGYNEQYF.

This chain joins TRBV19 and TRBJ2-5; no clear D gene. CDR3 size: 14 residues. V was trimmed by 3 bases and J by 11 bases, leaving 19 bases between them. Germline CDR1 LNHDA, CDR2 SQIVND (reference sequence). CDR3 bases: TGTGCCAGTAGTATGTTGTGGTCTTCGACTGGGCAGTACTTC. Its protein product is CASSMLWSSTGQYF.

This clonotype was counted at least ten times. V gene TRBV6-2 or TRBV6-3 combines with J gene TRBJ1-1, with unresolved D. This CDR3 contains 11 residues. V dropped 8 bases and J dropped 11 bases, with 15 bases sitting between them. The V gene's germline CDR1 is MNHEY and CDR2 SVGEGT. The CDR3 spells CASSNRQDAFF. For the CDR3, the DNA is TGTGCCAGCTCTAACCGCCAGGATGCTTTCTTT.

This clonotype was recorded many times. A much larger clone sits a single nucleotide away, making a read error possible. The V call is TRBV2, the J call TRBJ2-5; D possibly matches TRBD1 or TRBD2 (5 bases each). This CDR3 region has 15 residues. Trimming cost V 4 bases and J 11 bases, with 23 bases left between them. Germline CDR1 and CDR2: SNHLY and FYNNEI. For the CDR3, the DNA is TGTGCCAGCAGTGTCCGAGGGGTTGGGCTCAATGAGCAGTACTTC. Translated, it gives CASSVRGVGLNEQYF.

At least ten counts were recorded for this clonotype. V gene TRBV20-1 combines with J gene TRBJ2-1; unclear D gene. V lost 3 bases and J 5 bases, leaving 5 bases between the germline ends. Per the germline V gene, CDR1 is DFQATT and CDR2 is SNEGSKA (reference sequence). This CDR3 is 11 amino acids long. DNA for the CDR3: TGCAGTGCTAGGGAAGACAATGAGCAGTTCTTC. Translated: CSAREDNEQFF.

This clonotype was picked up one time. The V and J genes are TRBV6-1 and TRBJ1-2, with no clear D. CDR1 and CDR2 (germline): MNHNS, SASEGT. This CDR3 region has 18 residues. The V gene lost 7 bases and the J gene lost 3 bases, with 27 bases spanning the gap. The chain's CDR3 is CASKRSGVLIQGDYGYTF. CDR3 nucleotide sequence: TGTGCCAGCAAACGCTCCGGAGTACTCATCCAAGGCGACTATGGCTACACCTTC.

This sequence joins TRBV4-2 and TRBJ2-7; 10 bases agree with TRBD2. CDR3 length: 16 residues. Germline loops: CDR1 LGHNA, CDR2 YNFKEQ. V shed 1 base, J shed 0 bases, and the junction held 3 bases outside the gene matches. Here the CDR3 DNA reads TGTGCCAGCAGCCAAGGACTAGCGGGCGACTCCTACGAGCAGTACTTC. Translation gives CASSQGLAGDSYEQYF.

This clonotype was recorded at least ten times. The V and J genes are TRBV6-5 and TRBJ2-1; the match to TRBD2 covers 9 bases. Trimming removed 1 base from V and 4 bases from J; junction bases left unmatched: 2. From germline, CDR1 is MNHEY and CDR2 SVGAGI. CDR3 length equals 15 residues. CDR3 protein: CASSYWAGGYNEQFF. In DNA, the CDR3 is TGTGCCAGCAGTTACTGGGCGGGAGGGTACAATGAGCAGTTCTTC.

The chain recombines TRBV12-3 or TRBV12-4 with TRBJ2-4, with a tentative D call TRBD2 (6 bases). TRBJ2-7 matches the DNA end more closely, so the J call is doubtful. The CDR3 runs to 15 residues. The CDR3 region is CASSLDSGGRYEQYF. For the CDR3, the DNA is TGTGCCAGCAGTTTAGACTCCGGGGGTCGGTACGAGCAGTACTTC.

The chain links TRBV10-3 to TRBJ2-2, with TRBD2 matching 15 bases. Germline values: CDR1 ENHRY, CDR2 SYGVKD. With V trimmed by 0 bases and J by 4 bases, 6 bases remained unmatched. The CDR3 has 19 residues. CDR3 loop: CAISESGLAGGASTGELFF. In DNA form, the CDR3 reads TGTGCCATCAGTGAGTCCGGACTAGCGGGGGGGGCGAGCACCGGGGAGCTGTTTTTT.

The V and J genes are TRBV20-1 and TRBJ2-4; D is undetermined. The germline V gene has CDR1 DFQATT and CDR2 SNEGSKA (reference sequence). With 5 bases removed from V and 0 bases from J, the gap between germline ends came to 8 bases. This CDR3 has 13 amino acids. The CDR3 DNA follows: TGCAGTGCTTTCCAAATAGCCAAAAACATTCAGTACTTC. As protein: CSAFQIAKNIQYF.

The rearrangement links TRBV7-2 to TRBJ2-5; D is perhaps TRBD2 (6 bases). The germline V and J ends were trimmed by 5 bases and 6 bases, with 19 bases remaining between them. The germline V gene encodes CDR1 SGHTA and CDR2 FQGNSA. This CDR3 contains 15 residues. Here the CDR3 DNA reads TGTGCCAGCAGCCCCCCGGAGGGAGGTGGGAAGACCCAGTACTTC. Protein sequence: CASSPPEGGGKTQYF.

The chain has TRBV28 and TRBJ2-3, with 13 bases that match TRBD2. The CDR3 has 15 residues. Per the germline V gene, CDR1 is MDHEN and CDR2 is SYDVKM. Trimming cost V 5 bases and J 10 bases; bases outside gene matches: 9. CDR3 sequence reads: CASSRTSGGDKAQYF. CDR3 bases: TGTGCCAGCAGTAGGACTAGCGGGGGAGATAAGGCGCAGTATTTT.